This T cell receptor (beta chain) was identified in a study of blood T cell repertoires in COVID-19. Background on the study: Samples representing acute and convalescent COVID-19 were sourced from the United States, Italy and Spain. PBMCs, B-cell-depleted T cells, or T cells were the source of the cDNA or gDNA that made up the material.

Per the study methods: Reference gene primer amplification gave estimated nucleated cell counts. Measured with immunoSEQ multiplex PCR; TCRdb has only the in-frame clones, and not every one. V and J calls plus clone size are reproduced from that table; the DNA served to infer D and trimming. The profile shows some 80,000 clones, 80% of them singletons. This clone appeared a single time. V lost 8 bases to trimming and J lost 4 bases; unmatched junction nucleotides: 5. CDR3 length equals 13 residues. This receptor was obtained from a man between 60 and 75 years old with active or convalescent COVID-19. Sequenced: peripheral blood. The rearrangement joins TRBV12-3 or TRBV12-4 to TRBJ1-2; 9 nucleotides line up with TRBD1. In DNA form, the CDR3 reads TGTGCCAGCGGCACAGGGGGCGGCTATGGCTACACCTTC. Amino acid sequence: CASGTGGGYGYTF.